These 18 T cell receptor beta chains came from one sample sequenced in a study of identical twins. Each CDR3 protein is one row after TCRdb ran MiXCR on the 5' RACE reads. The sample records hundreds of thousands of distinct CDR3 sequences, more than 9% being singletons. These same data were also listed under a study on yellow fever vaccine responses in identical twins.

The sequencing input was CD8+ T cells sorted from blood. All receptors come from a young woman in good health.

This clonotype was seen a handful of times. This chain connects TRBV12-3 or TRBV12-4 to TRBJ1-1; 7 bases agree with TRBD1. V shed 2 bases, J shed 3 bases, and the junction held 9 bases outside the gene matches. This CDR3 comprises 16 residues. The CDR3 region has the DNA TGTGCCAGCAGTTTACGACAGGGAAGGAGGGACACTGAAGCTTTCTTT. It encodes CASSLRQGRRDTEAFF.

The rearrangement joins TRBV15 to TRBJ2-7; D gene ambiguous. Germline lookup yields CDR1 LNHNV and CDR2 YYDKDF (reference sequence). This CDR3 spans 11 amino acids. With 8 bases removed from V and 5 bases from J, the gap between germline ends came to 10 bases. CDR3 protein: CATVAGHEQYF. The CDR3 nucleotides are TGTGCCACCGTGGCTGGTCACGAGCAGTACTTC.

The chain combines TRBV27 with TRBJ1-4; D call uncertain. The V and J ends lost 8 bases and 4 bases respectively, with 8 bases between them. The CDR3 is 12 residues long. The germline CDR1 and CDR2 sequences are MNHEY and SMNVEV (reference sequence). CDR3 in amino acids: CASAGSNEKLFF. The CDR3 DNA reads TGTGCCAGCGCAGGAAGTAATGAAAAACTGTTTTTT.

V gene TRBV5-1 combines with J gene TRBJ2-1, with D perhaps assigned TRBD1 or TRBD2 (5 bases each). The germline V gene has CDR1 SGHRS and CDR2 YFSETQ. Trimming shortened V by 7 bases and J by 5 bases, and 10 bases separated the two germline ends. The CDR3 runs to 12 residues. CDR3 protein: CASGGMNNEQFF. CDR3 nucleotide sequence: TGCGCCAGCGGGGGTATGAACAATGAGCAGTTCTTC.

The sample holds many counts of this clonotype. The chain recombines TRBV20-1 with TRBJ1-1; D gene uncertain. The CDR3 covers 14 residues. The germline V and J ends were trimmed by 5 bases and 1 base, with 14 bases remaining between them. CDR1 DFQATT and CDR2 SNEGSKA come from the germline V gene (reference sequence). CDR3 nucleotide sequence: TGCAGTGCTTTCATTGTGGGGAGGAACACTGAAGCTTTCTTT. This translates into CSAFIVGRNTEAFF.

This clonotype has just a few counts. The genes are TRBV5-4 and TRBJ1-3; TRBD1 is a possible D gene (6 bases). The CDR3 is 19 residues long. Germline CDR1 is SGHNT and CDR2 is YYREEE (reference sequence). Trimming took 0 bases from V and 5 from J, leaving 24 bases between them. The CDR3 protein is CASSLGRDNYSSSRNTIYF. For the CDR3, the DNA is TGTGCCAGCAGCTTGGGTCGGGACAATTATAGTTCGTCTCGAAACACCATATATTTT.

This clonotype was seen a handful of times. The V gene is TRBV19, the J gene TRBJ2-2; unclear D gene. The length of the CDR3 is 14 residues. Trimming pared 5 bases from V and 6 bases from J, leaving 13 bases between. Looked up from germline, CDR1 is LNHDA and CDR2 is SQIVND (reference sequence). This chain's CDR3 is CASSSGRVAGELFF. For the CDR3, the DNA is TGTGCCAGTAGTTCGGGTAGGGTAGCCGGGGAGCTGTTTTTT.

On this clonotype: This may be a read error: a much more frequent sequence differs by one nucleotide. The V call is TRBV4-1, the J call TRBJ2-3; possibly TRBD2 for D (5 bases). This CDR3 region has 17 residues. CDR1 and CDR2 (germline): MGHRA, YSYEKL. CDR3 in DNA: TGCTCCAGCAGCCAAGATCCAGGAGTCGGGATAGGGGATACGCAGTATTTT. Its translation is CSSSQDPGVGIGDTQYF.

This clonotype was detected a few times. The rearrangement links TRBV4-1 to TRBJ2-3, with TRBD2 identical over 13 bases. The CDR3 sequence is 16 residues long. Germline values: CDR1 MGHRA, CDR2 YSYEKL. V lost 0 bases, J lost 3 bases, and 0 bases stayed unmatched. This CDR3 reads CASSQEGLAGTDTQYF. The DNA of the CDR3 is TGCGCCAGCAGCCAAGAGGGACTAGCGGGGACAGATACGCAGTATTTT.

The chain is built from TRBV20-1 and TRBJ1-1; unclear D gene. The CDR3 sequence is 13 residues long. Germline lookup yields CDR1 DFQATT and CDR2 SNEGSKA (reference sequence). V dropped 6 bases and J dropped 1 base, with 12 bases sitting between them. CDR3 sequence reads: CSATNMGNTEAFF. Written as DNA, the CDR3 is TGCAGTGCCACAAACATGGGGAACACTGAAGCTTTCTTT.

This clonotype was observed a few times. The chain carries TRBV5-1 and TRBJ2-1; D might be TRBD1 (5 bases). Germline V gene lookup returns CDR1 SGHRS and CDR2 YFSETQ. The CDR3 has 16 residues. V lost 4 bases and J 0 bases, leaving 14 bases between the germline ends. The CDR3: CASSPDSYSSYNEQFF. CDR3 in DNA: TGCGCCAGCAGCCCCGACAGTTATAGCTCCTACAATGAGCAGTTCTTC.

The rearrangement joins TRBV27 to TRBJ1-5, with D perhaps matching TRBD1 (6 bases). Germline CDR1 is MNHEY and CDR2 is SMNVEV (reference sequence). V lost 3 bases, J lost 6 bases, and 12 bases lay in between. The CDR3 has 14 amino acids. CDR3 sequence (DNA): TGTGCCAGCAGTTTGGGGCAGGGGATTCAGCCCCAGCATTTT. Translated: CASSLGQGIQPQHF.

The chain employs TRBV6-1 and TRBJ1-1; D not certain. The V end was cut by 1 base, the J end by 4 bases, with 19 bases between. CDR3 length: 17 amino acids. Germline CDR1 and CDR2: MNHNS and SASEGT. Here the CDR3 DNA reads TGTGCCAGCAGTGAAGATGGGTACCAAATTCGTCGCACTGAAGCTTTCTTT. It specifies CASSEDGYQIRRTEAFF.

This clonotype was recorded at least ten times. The J gene is TRBJ2-1, the V gene TRBV29-1; the D is unclear. Trimming removed 6 bases at V and 10 bases at J, with 10 bases between. CDR3 size: 10 residues. Per germline, CDR1 SQVTM and CDR2 ANQGSEA. CDR3 in DNA: TGCAGCGTACAAGACCTGGAGCAGTTCTTC. It encodes CSVQDLEQFF.

This chain joins TRBV24-1 and TRBJ1-5, with TRBD1 matching over 11 bases. Per germline, CDR1 KGHDR and CDR2 SFDVKD. The CDR3 consists of 15 residues. V was clipped by 9 bases and J by 2 bases; unmatched bases: 5. The CDR3, as DNA: TGTGCCACCTCCCCGGGACAGGGGGGCAATCAGCCCCAGCATTTT. Protein sequence: CATSPGQGGNQPQHF.

The chain joins TRBV20-1 to TRBJ2-1; possibly TRBD2 for D (6 bases). Germline lookup yields CDR1 DFQATT and CDR2 SNEGSKA (reference sequence). The germline V and J ends were trimmed by 0 bases and 4 bases, with 10 bases remaining between them. The CDR3 spans 14 residues. The CDR3 protein is CSARDYGSYNEQFF. CDR3 DNA: TGCAGTGCTAGAGATTACGGGAGTTACAATGAGCAGTTCTTC.

This clonotype has only a few counts. This chain uses TRBV12-5 with TRBJ2-3; 7 bases are a match to TRBD2. V lost 2 bases, J lost 4 bases, and 9 bases stayed unmatched. This CDR3 comprises 16 residues. CDR1 is LGHNT, CDR2 FRNRAP, per germline. The CDR3 is CASGLLGRGDADTQYF. DNA for the CDR3: TGTGCTAGTGGTTTGCTTGGTCGGGGGGACGCAGATACGCAGTATTTT.

This clonotype was recorded a few times. The rearrangement links TRBV6-5 to TRBJ1-2; TRBD1 agrees at 7 bases. In germline, CDR1 is MNHEY, CDR2 SVGAGI. V lost 2 bases to trimming and J lost 2 bases; unmatched junction nucleotides: 2. The CDR3 consists of 14 residues. The CDR3 sequence is CASSYLGQNYGYTF. The DNA of the CDR3 is TGTGCCAGCAGTTACCTGGGACAGAACTATGGCTACACCTTC.